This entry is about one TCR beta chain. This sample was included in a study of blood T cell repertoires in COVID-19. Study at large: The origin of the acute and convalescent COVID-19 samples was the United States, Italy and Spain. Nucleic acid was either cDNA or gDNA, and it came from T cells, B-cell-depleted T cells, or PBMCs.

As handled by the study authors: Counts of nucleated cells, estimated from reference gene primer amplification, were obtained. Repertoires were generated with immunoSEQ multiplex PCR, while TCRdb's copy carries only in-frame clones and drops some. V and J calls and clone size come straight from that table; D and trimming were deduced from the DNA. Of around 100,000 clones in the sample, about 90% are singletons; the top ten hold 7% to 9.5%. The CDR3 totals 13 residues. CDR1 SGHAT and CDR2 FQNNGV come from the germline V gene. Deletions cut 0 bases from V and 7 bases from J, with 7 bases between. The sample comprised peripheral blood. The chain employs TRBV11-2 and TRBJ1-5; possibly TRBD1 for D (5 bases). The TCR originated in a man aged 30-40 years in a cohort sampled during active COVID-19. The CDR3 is CASSLDGAQPQHF. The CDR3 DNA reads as TGTGCCAGCAGCTTAGATGGGGCCCAGCCCCAGCATTTT.